The T cell receptor beta chain under discussion was sequenced for a study of cytomegalovirus exposure and HLA in healthy donors. Study information: An early release of data contained some 80 million unique TCRs, which came from HLA-typed donors.

Broader study findings: Per a prior analysis, the majority of TCR beta V segments were productive roughly 87% or roughly 30% of the time.

Healthy individuals who donated bone marrow served as the donors. At sampling all donors were nominally healthy, likely with unrecorded immune exposures. The study ran its PCR with 60 Vbeta and 13 Jbeta primers. The protocol was immunoSEQ multiplex PCR, while the TCRdb copy is restricted to in-frame clones and leaves out a portion. The repertoire has approximately 190,000 clones, around 87% of them found once; the top ten carry over 1%. V dropped 4 bases and J dropped 4 bases, with 8 bases sitting between them. Germline V CDR1 and CDR2: SGHTS, YDEGEE. The CDR3 consists of 13 residues. Worth noting for this clone: What it binds is unknown.

This clonotype was obtained from a man between 25 and 39 years old in good health and CMV-seronegative. Sequenced sample: PBMCs. This sequence joins TRBV5-8 and TRBJ1-4, with D unresolved. The CDR3 DNA reads TGTGCCAGCAGCCTCCAGATTAATGAAAAACTGTTTTTT. This translates into CASSLQINEKLFF.